This passage covers 6 T cell receptor beta chains from one sample sequenced in a study of blood T cell repertoires in COVID-19. This table comes from immunoSEQ multiplex PCR, and its TCRdb copy is limited to in-frame clones, with some not included. The sample records fewer than 180,000 clones, just over 85% being singletons. Material for sequencing was peripheral blood. The receptors here all came from a man in his 70s with acute or convalescent COVID-19.

This chain joins TRBV5-1 and TRBJ1-1, with TRBD1 matching 9 bases. With 4 bases clipped from V and 5 bases from J, the junction kept 9 bases outside the gene matches. Germline V gives CDR1 SGHRS, CDR2 YFSETQ. This CDR3 is 15 amino acids long. CDR3 amino acids: CASSLTGQGGTEAFF. CDR3 nucleotides: TGCGCCAGCAGCCTAACGGGACAGGGCGGTACTGAAGCTTTCTTT.

The chain combines TRBV28 with TRBJ2-1; 11 bases map to TRBD2. This CDR3 spans 14 amino acids. Trimming cost V 3 bases and J 8 bases; bases outside gene matches: 3. The V gene's germline CDR1 is MDHEN and CDR2 SYDVKM. The CDR3 DNA sequence: TGTGCCAGCAGTTTTACTAGCGGGAGTTATGAGCAGTTCTTC. Translating it yields CASSFTSGSYEQFF.

This chain connects TRBV19 to TRBJ2-7; TRBD2 aligns across 7 bases. The CDR3 spans 17 residues. The V and J ends lost 6 bases and 6 bases, in that order; junction bases with no gene match: 20. CDR1 is LNHDA, CDR2 SQIVND, per germline (reference sequence). The CDR3 coding sequence is TGTGCCAGTAGCCCATCCTACGGCGGGAGTTTGACGAGCGAGCAGTACTTC. As protein: CASSPSYGGSLTSEQYF.

CDR3 amino acids: CASSQAGTVNEKLFF. In DNA form, the CDR3 reads TGTGCCAGCAGCCAAGCGGGGACAGTTAATGAAAAACTGTTTTTT. The chain uses TRBV3-1 (or the pseudogene TRBV3-2) and TRBJ1-4; 7 bases match TRBD1. V trimming: 1 base; J trimming: 4 bases; junction bases outside the gene matches: 3. The germline gives CDR1 LGHDT, CDR2 YNNKEL (reference sequence). CDR3 length equals 15 residues.

CDR3 loop: CASSQGPGHSSYEQYF. CDR3 bases: TGCGCCAGCAGCCAAGGCCCGGGACACAGCTCCTACGAGCAGTACTTC. The gene calls are TRBV4-3 and TRBJ2-7; maybe TRBD1 (6 bases). CDR1 is LGHNA, CDR2 YSLEER, per germline. The V end was cut by 1 base, the J end by 0 bases, with 13 bases between. The CDR3 runs 16 residues.

The J gene is TRBJ2-1, the V gene TRBV5-4, with 8 bases lining up with TRBD1. Germline CDR1 SGHNT, CDR2 YYREEE (reference sequence). This CDR3 region has 16 residues. With 4 bases clipped from V and 3 bases from J, the junction kept 9 bases outside the gene matches. Here the CDR3 reads CASSAGGQAFYNEQFF. CDR3 sequence (DNA): TGTGCCAGCAGCGCCGGGGGACAGGCCTTCTACAATGAGCAGTTCTTC.